This passage covers 27 T cell receptor beta chains from one sample sequenced in a study of T cells after somatic rescue of genetic block. Clones were read by immunoSEQ multiplex PCR, and TCRdb kept only the in-frame ones, dropping some. Here the sample spans 45,000 to 55,000 clones, more than 90% being singletons. The source material was peripheral blood mononuclear cells (PBMCs). These receptors all stem from a child less than two years old.

V gene TRBV9 combines with J gene TRBJ2-2, with D tentatively TRBD1 (6 bases). The CDR3 length is 15 residues. Between the trimmed V and J ends, which lost 0 bases and 5 bases, there was a span of 11 bases. Per the germline V gene, CDR1 is SGDLS and CDR2 is YYNGEE. The CDR3 DNA is TGTGCCAGCAGCGTAGGAGGTAGGGGGACCGGGGAGCTGTTTTTT. Translated: CASSVGGRGTGELFF. Filled out from reference TRBV9 and TRBJ2-2, the complete variable domain reads DSGVTQTPKHLITATGQRVTLRCSPRSGDLSVYWYQQSLDQGLQFLIQYYNGEERAKGNILERFSAQQFPDLHSELNLSSLELGDSALYFCASSVGGRGTGELFFGEGSRLTVL.

The chain links TRBV7-2 to TRBJ2-1, with 8 bases that match TRBD2. CDR1 SGHTA and CDR2 FQGNSA come from the germline V gene. The CDR3 is made up of 15 amino acids. The V segment lost 2 bases and the J segment 1 base; nucleotides outside the gene matches: 1. This CDR3 reads CASSLKRESYNEQFF. CDR3 sequence (DNA): TGTGCCAGCAGCTTAAAGCGGGAGTCCTACAATGAGCAGTTCTTC.

This chain uses TRBV25-1 with TRBJ2-5, with 11 bases lining up with TRBD1. CDR1 is MGHDK, CDR2 SYGVNS, per germline. The junction had 0 bases not matched to a gene; V was cut back by 1 base and J by 2 bases. This CDR3 comprises 15 residues. The CDR3 sequence is CASSEWDRGQETQYF. The CDR3 DNA sequence: TGTGCCAGCAGTGAATGGGACAGGGGGCAAGAGACCCAGTACTTC.

The chain links TRBV7-3 to TRBJ2-2; maybe TRBD2 (7 bases). Germline CDR1 and CDR2: SGHTA and FQGTGA. The germline V and J ends were trimmed by 6 bases and 1 base, with 12 bases remaining between them. CDR3 length: 15 amino acids. The DNA for the CDR3 is TGTGCCAGCAGTAAAGCGGGACAGAACACCGGGGAGCTGTTTTTT. Translated, it gives CASSKAGQNTGELFF.

The chain employs TRBV30 and TRBJ2-7, with D perhaps matching TRBD2 (5 bases). V lost 2 bases to trimming and J lost 4 bases, with 9 bases between them. CDR3 length: 12 amino acids. Germline values: CDR1 GTSNPN, CDR2 SVGIG (reference sequence). The chain's CDR3 is CAWSPGVYEQYF. In nucleotides, the CDR3 is TGTGCCTGGAGTCCCGGGGTTTACGAGCAGTACTTC.

V and J are TRBV27 and TRBJ2-2, with a tentative D call TRBD1 (5 bases). With 5 bases removed from V and 3 bases from J, the gap between germline ends came to 10 bases. Germline V lookup: CDR1 MNHEY, CDR2 SMNVEV (reference sequence). The CDR3 has 14 amino acids. This chain's CDR3 is CASSGWGYTGELFF. Written as DNA, the CDR3 is TGTGCCAGCAGTGGCTGGGGCTACACCGGGGAGCTGTTTTTT.

The chain couples TRBV10-1 to TRBJ1-2; weak D call: TRBD1 (5 bases). Germline lookup yields CDR1 WNHNN and CDR2 SYGVQD (reference sequence). The V end lost 6 bases, the J end lost 3 bases, and 14 bases lay between the germline ends. The CDR3 consists of 14 residues. The CDR3 sequence is CASRSDWDDYGYTF. The DNA for the CDR3 is TGCGCCAGCAGGTCCGATTGGGACGACTATGGCTACACCTTC.

J is TRBJ1-2 and V is TRBV6-5, with D tentatively TRBD1 (5 bases). The CDR3 length is 12 residues. The ends were cut back, 4 bases at V and 3 bases at J, with 6 bases in the middle. CDR1 MNHEY and CDR2 SVGAGI come from the germline V gene. The CDR3 is CASSSTDYGYTF. CDR3 bases: TGTGCCAGCAGTTCGACAGACTATGGCTACACCTTC.

The chain has TRBV4-1 and TRBJ2-7, with 7 bases fitting TRBD1. Germline trimming cut 1 base from V and 3 bases from J; bases unmatched to any gene: 3. The CDR3 spans 14 residues. Germline CDR1 reads MGHRA; CDR2 reads YSYEKL. CDR3 residues: CASSQGTGLYEQYF. The CDR3 nucleotides are TGCGCCAGCAGCCAAGGGACAGGCCTCTACGAGCAGTACTTC.

CDR3 loop: CASSAPGGPNREQYF. DNA of the CDR3: TGTGCCAGCAGCGCCCCGGGCGGACCGAACAGGGAGCAGTACTTC. The chain joins TRBV2 to TRBJ2-7; possible D gene TRBD1, 5 bases. The V gene's germline CDR1 is SNHLY and CDR2 FYNNEI. CDR3 length: 15 amino acids. V was clipped by 6 bases and J by 7 bases, with 22 bases between them.

The J gene is TRBJ2-2, the V gene TRBV9; 9 bases agree with TRBD2. Germline CDR1 SGDLS, CDR2 YYNGEE. V was pared by 2 bases and J by 3 bases, with 5 bases of the junction left unmatched. CDR3 size: 16 residues. CDR3 in DNA: TGTGCCAGCAGCGTCACTAGCGGGTTTGACACCGGGGAGCTGTTTTTT. It is translated as CASSVTSGFDTGELFF.

The chain has TRBV27 and TRBJ1-5; 9 nucleotides line up with TRBD1. There are 14 residues in the CDR3. Germline values: CDR1 MNHEY, CDR2 SMNVEV (reference sequence). V was pared by 7 bases and J by 7 bases, with 8 bases of the junction left unmatched. CDR3 nucleotides: TGTGCCAGCAAGGAGGGACAGGGTGGCCAGCCCCAGCATTTT. This encodes CASKEGQGGQPQHF.

The V call is TRBV7-2, the J call TRBJ2-4, with a tentative D call TRBD2 (6 bases). CDR1 is SGHTA, CDR2 FQGNSA, per germline. This CDR3 region has 17 residues. V was clipped by 1 base and J by 0 bases, with 13 bases between them. CDR3 nucleotide sequence: TGTGCCAGCAGCTTAGTGGTGCGGCGGGGAGCCAAAAACATTCAGTACTTC. This translates into CASSLVVRRGAKNIQYF.

The CDR3 bases are TGTGCCAGCTCACCACCCGTCGCGACCCCCTCCTACGAGCAGTACTTC. Translated, it gives CASSPPVATPSYEQYF. The V call is TRBV18, the J call TRBJ2-7; D is uncertain. The CDR3 sequence is 16 residues long. V gave up 0 bases and J gave up 0 bases, with 12 bases separating them. Per the germline V gene, CDR1 is KGHSH and CDR2 is LQKENI.

The J gene is TRBJ2-7, the V gene TRBV5-1, with D perhaps matching TRBD1 (6 bases). The germline CDR1 and CDR2 sequences are SGHRS and YFSETQ. V gave up 1 base and J gave up 3 bases, with 11 bases separating them. This CDR3 spans 14 amino acids. CDR3 DNA: TGCGCCAGCAGCTTGCTCGTGACAGGCTACGAGCAGTACTTC. This translates into CASSLLVTGYEQYF.

This clone was observed once. The rearrangement joins TRBV5-6 to TRBJ2-1; D ambiguous. V lost 0 bases and J 2 bases, leaving 6 bases between the germline ends. Germline V gene sequence: CDR1 SGHDT, CDR2 YYEEEE. The length of the CDR3 is 14 residues. In DNA, the CDR3 is TGTGCCAGCAGCTTGGAACGGCCCTACAATGAGCAGTTCTTC. Encoded protein: CASSLERPYNEQFF.

This chain joins TRBV4-1 and TRBJ2-3; no clear D gene. The germline V gene encodes CDR1 MGHRA and CDR2 YSYEKL. This CDR3 contains 14 residues. With 0 bases removed from V and 0 bases from J, the gap between germline ends came to 4 bases. CDR3 amino acids: CASSQDGSTDTQYF. CDR3 in DNA: TGCGCCAGCAGCCAAGACGGGAGCACAGATACGCAGTATTTT.

The V call is TRBV7-2, the J call TRBJ2-1; 9 nucleotides align to TRBD2. The CDR3 loop spans 15 amino acids. V was pared by 5 bases and J by 7 bases, with 9 bases of the junction left unmatched. The germline CDR1 and CDR2 sequences are SGHTA and FQGNSA. Here the CDR3 reads CASSPIRLAGNEQFF. CDR3 DNA sequence: TGTGCCAGCAGCCCAATTAGGCTAGCGGGAAATGAGCAGTTCTTC.

The genes are TRBV7-9 and TRBJ2-1; 14 positions agree with TRBD2. Germline loops: CDR1 SEHNR, CDR2 FQNEAQ (reference sequence). J was trimmed by 9 bases and V by 5 bases; bases with no gene match: 3. The CDR3 is 14 amino acids. This CDR3 is CASSPGTSGSEQFF. The DNA of the CDR3 is TGTGCCAGCAGCCCCGGGACTAGCGGGAGTGAGCAGTTCTTC.

The V and J genes are TRBV20-1 and TRBJ1-1; possible D gene TRBD1, 6 bases. The CDR3 length is 11 residues. Per the germline V gene, CDR1 is DFQATT and CDR2 is SNEGSKA (reference sequence). V was clipped by 0 bases and J by 11 bases, with 10 bases between them. CDR3 sequence reads: CSARESGAAFF. As DNA, the CDR3 is TGCAGTGCTAGAGAGTCAGGGGCGGCTTTCTTT.

The chain couples TRBV7-2 to TRBJ1-5; D possibly corresponds to TRBD1 (5 bases). There are 15 residues in the CDR3. Trimming left V 1 base short and J 2 bases short, with 9 bases between. Looked up from germline, CDR1 is SGHTA and CDR2 is FQGNSA. The CDR3 DNA reads TGTGCCAGCAGCTTAGTGGTAGGGGGCAATCAGCCCCAGCATTTT. The encoded protein is CASSLVVGGNQPQHF.

The chain recombines TRBV28 with TRBJ2-5, with D possibly being TRBD2 (5 bases). Germline values: CDR1 MDHEN, CDR2 SYDVKM. V was clipped by 6 bases and J by 1 base, with 9 bases between them. The CDR3 runs 13 residues. The CDR3 reads CASRGSLQETQYF. The CDR3 DNA reads as TGTGCCAGCAGGGGGAGCCTCCAAGAGACCCAGTACTTC.

The V gene is TRBV5-6, the J gene TRBJ1-1, with D perhaps TRBD1 (5 bases). CDR3 length equals 13 residues. V was shortened by 4 bases and J by 4 bases, with 11 bases between the two germline ends. CDR1 and CDR2 from the germline V gene are SGHDT and YYEEEE. The chain's CDR3 is CASSADSATEAFF. The CDR3 DNA reads as TGTGCCAGCAGCGCAGACAGTGCCACTGAAGCTTTCTTT.

This chain connects TRBV7-2 to TRBJ2-7; D not certain. Trimming shortened V by 0 bases and J by 3 bases, and 9 bases separated the two germline ends. The length of the CDR3 is 14 residues. The germline V gene has CDR1 SGHTA and CDR2 FQGNSA. The DNA of the CDR3 is TGTGCCAGCAGCTTAGCGCGCGGTCTCTACGAGCAGTACTTC. This encodes CASSLARGLYEQYF.

J is TRBJ2-7 and V is TRBV19, with 11 bases aligning to TRBD2. The CDR3 totals 19 residues. J lost 3 bases, V lost 1 base, and 14 bases had no gene match. CDR1 and CDR2 (germline): LNHDA, SQIVND (reference sequence). CDR3 amino acids: CASSIGLAGTRKKVYEQYF. CDR3 sequence (DNA): TGTGCCAGTAGTATAGGACTAGCGGGGACAAGGAAGAAGGTCTACGAGCAGTACTTC. The entire variable domain, with the rest obtained from reference TRBV19 and TRBJ2-7, is as follows: DGGITQSPKYLFRKEGQNVTLSCEQNLNHDAMYWYRQDPGQGLRLIYYSQIVNDFQKGDIAEGYSVSREKKESFPLTVTSAQKNPTAFYLCASSIGLAGTRKKVYEQYFGPGTRLTVT.

This rearrangement joins TRBV5-1 to TRBJ2-5; D is perhaps TRBD2 (5 bases). V shed 2 bases and J shed 5 bases, with 16 bases lying between them. This CDR3 region has 15 residues. The germline V gene encodes CDR1 SGHRS and CDR2 YFSETQ. CDR3 sequence reads: CASSLGPGTRETQYF. The DNA of the CDR3 is TGCGCCAGCAGCTTAGGCCCGGGAACTAGGGAGACCCAGTACTTC.

The rearrangement joins TRBV4-1 to TRBJ1-2, with no clear D. V shed 4 bases and J shed 5 bases, with 17 bases lying between them. CDR1 and CDR2 (germline): MGHRA, YSYEKL. CDR3 length: 15 amino acids. The CDR3 DNA is TGCGCCAGCAGCCCCAAGGTTGGAGGGAAGTATGGCTACACCTTC. Translation gives CASSPKVGGKYGYTF.